The 26 T cell receptor beta chains given below trace back to one sample, sequenced in a study of T-cell reconstitution after alpha-beta-depleted transplantation in children. The TCRbeta library was prepared with unique molecular identifiers. From the PCR reads, TCRdb called clonotypes with MiXCR, one entry per CDR3 protein. The sample lists under 750,000 distinct CDR3 sequences; 20% to 25% were seen once. The sample here was PBMCs, mostly from graft donor cells, taken 360 days after TCRalphabeta/CD19-depleted stem cell transplant. The origin of the receptors is a boy younger than two who had a stem cell transplant for acute myeloid leukemia, so the T cells may come from the graft donor.

This clonotype has ten or more counts. V usage is TRBV7-2 and J usage is TRBJ2-7; TRBD1 aligns across 7 bases. This CDR3 has 17 amino acids. The junction had 14 bases not matched to a gene; V was cut back by 5 bases and J by 1 base. Germline V gives CDR1 SGHTA, CDR2 FQGNSA. In DNA, the CDR3 is TGTGCCAGCAGCACGGTGGAACAGGGGTGGTTTTCCTACGAGCAGTACGTC. It yields the protein CASSTVEQGWFSYEQYV.

There are a few counts of this clonotype. V usage is TRBV20-1 and J usage is TRBJ2-7; 10 bases are a match to TRBD1. V shed 5 bases, J shed 3 bases, and the junction held 7 bases outside the gene matches. CDR1 and CDR2 (germline): DFQATT, SNEGSKA (reference sequence). The CDR3 consists of 14 residues. The CDR3 sequence: CSASLRDRGYEQYF. CDR3 in DNA: TGCAGTGCTTCCCTCCGGGACAGGGGCTACGAGCAGTACTTC.

This clonotype has ten or more counts. The chain joins TRBV29-1 to TRBJ2-5; 7 nucleotides match TRBD2. The V gene end was trimmed by 7 bases and the J gene end by 1 base; junction bases not matched to a gene: 3. CDR3 length: 12 amino acids. The germline gives CDR1 SQVTM, CDR2 ANQGSEA. CDR3 sequence: CSALAAQETQYF. The CDR3 nucleotides are TGCAGCGCCCTAGCGGCCCAAGAGACCCAGTACTTC.

This clonotype has a handful of counts. This sequence joins TRBV12-3 or TRBV12-4 and TRBJ2-1; 9 bases map to TRBD2. V lost 5 bases and J lost 5; bases outside the gene matches: 7. The CDR3 runs 15 residues. The CDR3 sequence: CASSQRGARDNEQFF. The CDR3 nucleotides are TGTGCCAGCAGTCAGCGGGGGGCGAGGGACAATGAGCAGTTCTTC.

This clonotype appeared many times. The chain carries TRBV20-1 and TRBJ2-7, with D hard to call. This CDR3 has 13 amino acids. The V and J ends lost 5 bases and 0 bases respectively, with 11 bases between them. The germline V gene has CDR1 DFQATT and CDR2 SNEGSKA (reference sequence). The CDR3 sequence is CSASTESSYEQYV. DNA for the CDR3: TGCAGTGCTTCGACGGAAAGCTCCTACGAGCAGTACGTC.

This clonotype has a handful of counts. The CDR3 reads CASSFSRGGTDTQYF. CDR3 in DNA: TGTGCCAGCAGTTTCTCGCGGGGGGGCACAGATACGCAGTATTTT. The chain recombines TRBV12-3 or TRBV12-4 with TRBJ2-3; 8 bases align to TRBD2. This CDR3 has 15 amino acids. Unmatched junction bases numbered 3, after V lost 3 bases and J lost 1 base.

Ten or more counts support this clonotype. This rearrangement joins TRBV12-3 or TRBV12-4 to TRBJ2-7; a weak D match, TRBD2 (5 bases). Trimming left V 9 bases short and J 3 bases short, with 15 bases between. This CDR3 has 13 amino acids. In nucleotides, the CDR3 is TGTGCCAGTTCAACCGGGAATAACTACGAGCAGTACTTC. Amino acid sequence: CASSTGNNYEQYF.

This clonotype was seen only a few times. The chain couples TRBV5-6 to TRBJ2-7; tentative D call: TRBD1 (5 bases). This CDR3 is 14 amino acids long. The germline CDR1 and CDR2 sequences are SGHDT and YYEEEE. V lost 2 bases and J 3 bases, leaving 12 bases between the germline ends. This CDR3 reads CASSFQGIGYEQYF. In DNA, the CDR3 is TGTGCCAGCAGCTTCCAGGGAATAGGCTACGAGCAGTACTTC.

J is TRBJ2-5 and V is TRBV7-7, with TRBD1 identical over 12 bases. The CDR3 runs to 15 residues. Looked up from germline, CDR1 is SSHAT and CDR2 is FNYEAQ (reference sequence). The V gene end was trimmed by 5 bases and the J gene end by 3 bases; junction bases not matched to a gene: 4. The chain's CDR3 is CASSRGQGAKETQYF. CDR3 sequence (DNA): TGTGCCAGCAGCCGGGGACAGGGGGCTAAAGAGACCCAGTACTTC.

The chain carries TRBV20-1 and TRBJ1-3, with D hard to call. This CDR3 has 12 amino acids. Trimming stripped 5 bases from V and 0 bases from J, with 5 bases between. In germline, CDR1 is DFQATT, CDR2 SNEGSKA (reference sequence). The CDR3 DNA reads TGCAGTGCTTGGACCTCTGGAAACACCATATATTTT. Protein: CSAWTSGNTIYF.

This clonotype has only a few counts. J is TRBJ2-5 and V is TRBV20-1, with 7 bases identical to TRBD1. J was trimmed by 4 bases and V by 6 bases; bases with no gene match: 8. The CDR3 consists of 13 residues. CDR1 is DFQATT and CDR2 is SNEGSKA in the germline V gene (reference sequence). CDR3 sequence (DNA): TGCAGTGCGCAATCGACAGGGTTAGAGACCCAGTACTTC. It codes for CSAQSTGLETQYF.

The V and J genes are TRBV20-1 and TRBJ2-3; D possibly uses TRBD1 or TRBD2 (6 bases each). CDR1 and CDR2 from the germline V gene are DFQATT and SNEGSKA (reference sequence). The CDR3 extends over 14 amino acids. DNA for the CDR3: TGCTGCTTCGGGGGCGGCGCTAGCACAGATACGCAGTATTTT. Amino acids: CCFGGGASTDTQYF.

The table lists this clonotype with many counts. The V call is TRBV29-1, the J call TRBJ1-1, with 7 bases matching TRBD1. Germline V gives CDR1 SQVTM, CDR2 ANQGSEA. The CDR3 loop spans 13 amino acids. V trimming: 4 bases; J trimming: 4 bases; junction bases outside the gene matches: 6. The CDR3 bases are TGCAGCGTTGTGGGATCAGGGGGCACTGAAGCTTTCTTT. This codes for CSVVGSGGTEAFF.

CDR3 residues: CSASPHDLRYEQYF. For the CDR3, the DNA is TGCAGTGCTAGTCCCCATGACTTGAGGTACGAGCAGTACTTC. The rearrangement joins TRBV20-1 to TRBJ2-7; D is undetermined. Trimming stripped 3 bases from V and 4 bases from J, with 16 bases between. The CDR3 contains 14 residues. CDR1 is DFQATT and CDR2 is SNEGSKA in the germline V gene (reference sequence).

This chain joins TRBV7-6 and TRBJ2-2; TRBD1 matches at 9 bases. Germline lookup yields CDR1 SGHVS and CDR2 FNYEAQ. The CDR3 has 17 amino acids. V shed 5 bases and J 6 bases; nucleotides not matched to a gene: 13. The CDR3 reads CASSLTGGTGPPGELFF. For the CDR3, the DNA is TGTGCCAGCAGCCTTACTGGGGGGACAGGGCCTCCCGGGGAGCTGTTTTTT.

This clonotype was seen a handful of times. The genes are TRBV5-1 and TRBJ2-1; 9 bases agree with TRBD2. The CDR3 loop spans 15 amino acids. The germline gives CDR1 SGHRS, CDR2 YFSETQ. V lost 3 bases, J lost 5 bases, and 6 bases stayed unmatched. CDR3 loop: CASSSIAGADNEQFF. CDR3 bases: TGCGCCAGCAGCTCCATAGCGGGGGCCGACAATGAGCAGTTCTTC.

This clonotype was picked up a small number of times. The chain has TRBV20-1 and TRBJ2-5; 15 nucleotides line up with TRBD2. V trimming: 4 bases; J trimming: 5 bases; junction bases outside the gene matches: 11. CDR1 and CDR2 from the germline V gene are DFQATT and SNEGSKA (reference sequence). The CDR3 extends over 17 amino acids. The CDR3 DNA follows: TGCAGTGCTATCTGGACTAGCGGGGGGGTAGTGGACGAGACCCAGTACTTC. Residues: CSAIWTSGGVVDETQYF.

This clonotype was seen just once. The chain is built from TRBV2 and TRBJ2-2, with D possibly being TRBD1 or TRBD2 (5 bases each). V lost 6 bases and J lost 6, with 14 bases in between. Looked up from germline, CDR1 is SNHLY and CDR2 is FYNNEI. This CDR3 region has 14 residues. CDR3 in amino acids: CASRSSRDAGELFF. As DNA, the CDR3 is TGTGCCAGCAGATCCAGTCGGGACGCCGGGGAGCTGTTTTTT.

The chain uses TRBV11-2 and TRBJ1-1, with 7 bases identical to TRBD1. The V gene end was trimmed by 3 bases and the J gene end by 2 bases; junction bases not matched to a gene: 6. The CDR3 is 15 residues long. Germline V gene data show CDR1 as SGHAT and CDR2 as FQNNGV. The CDR3 DNA is TGTGCCAGCAGCTTTCAGGGGGGCCAAAACACTGAAGCTTTCTTT. This translates into CASSFQGGQNTEAFF. The full variable domain, rest sourced from reference TRBV11-2 and TRBJ1-1, is EAGVAQSPRYKIIEKRQSVAFWCNPISGHATLYWYQQILGQGPKLLIQFQNNGVVDDSQLPKDRFSAERLKGVDSTLKIQPAKLEDSAVYLCASSFQGGQNTEAFFGQGTRLTVV.

The table lists this clonotype with many counts. This chain uses TRBV20-1 with TRBJ1-4; D may be TRBD1 (6 bases). The germline V gene has CDR1 DFQATT and CDR2 SNEGSKA (reference sequence). This CDR3 comprises 15 residues. Trimming shortened V by 1 base and J by 7 bases, and 16 bases separated the two germline ends. The CDR3 is CSARGSRGGGEKLFF. The CDR3 DNA sequence: TGCAGTGCTAGAGGATCCAGGGGCGGAGGTGAAAAACTGTTTTTT.

This chain links TRBV27 with TRBJ2-1; D possibly matches TRBD1 or TRBD2 (7 bases each). Trimming took 5 bases from V and 4 from J, leaving 18 bases between them. The CDR3 loop spans 16 amino acids. Germline CDR1 is MNHEY and CDR2 is SMNVEV (reference sequence). The CDR3 sequence: CASSARQGAGYNEQFF. CDR3 nucleotides: TGTGCCAGCAGTGCCAGACAGGGAGCGGGGTACAATGAGCAGTTCTTC.

This sequence joins TRBV24-1 and TRBJ2-1, with D tentatively TRBD2 (7 bases). Trimming removed 4 bases from V and 9 bases from J, with 18 bases in between. CDR3 length: 15 amino acids. Germline CDR1 and CDR2: KGHDR and SFDVKD. The CDR3 sequence: CATSETLGGLVEQFF. The CDR3 nucleotides read TGTGCCACCAGTGAAACCTTGGGGGGGCTTGTTGAGCAGTTCTTC.

The J gene is TRBJ2-1, the V gene TRBV7-2, with D possibly called TRBD1 or TRBD2 (5 bases each). V was cut by 2 bases and J by 2 bases, with 10 bases left in between. Germline V CDR1 and CDR2: SGHTA, FQGNSA. The CDR3 is 15 amino acids. Here the CDR3 DNA reads TGTGCCAGCAGCTTAAGGGACGCCCCCTACAATGAGCAGTTCTTC. It encodes CASSLRDAPYNEQFF.

This chain connects TRBV12-3 or TRBV12-4 to TRBJ2-3, with D tentatively TRBD2 (5 bases). V shed 10 bases and J shed 1 base, with 18 bases lying between them. This CDR3 region has 15 residues. CDR3 nucleotide sequence: TGTGCCACGCAGGCCTGGGGAGTCGGCACAGATACGCAGTATTTT. Its translation is CATQAWGVGTDTQYF.

This clonotype has at least ten counts. The chain combines TRBV20-1 with TRBJ2-5, with no clear D. The CDR3 has 11 amino acids. The germline V gene encodes CDR1 DFQATT and CDR2 SNEGSKA (reference sequence). Deletions cut 3 bases from V and 5 bases from J, with 7 bases between. CDR3 coding DNA: TGCAGTGCTAGCATGTTGGAGACCCAGTACTTC. This encodes CSASMLETQYF.

The chain recombines TRBV7-9 with TRBJ2-1; D is ambiguous. CDR1 SEHNR and CDR2 FQNEAQ come from the germline V gene (reference sequence). Between the trimmed V and J ends, which lost 5 bases and 7 bases, there was a span of 9 bases. The CDR3 sequence is 12 residues long. CDR3 region: CASSLLENEQFF. The CDR3 DNA reads TGTGCCAGCAGCCTACTCGAGAATGAGCAGTTCTTC. Using reference TRBV7-9 and TRBJ2-1 for the parts outside the CDR3, the full variable domain is DTGVSQNPRHKITKRGQNVTFRCDPISEHNRLYWYRQTLGQGPEFLTYFQNEAQLEKSRLLSDRFSAERPKGSFSTLEIQRTEQGDSAMYLCASSLLENEQFFGPGTRLTVL.